A selection of T cell receptor beta chains follows, all from one sample in a study of blood T cell repertoires in COVID-19. Sequencing used immunoSEQ multiplex PCR; TCRdb keeps in-frame clones, though not all of them. The data show fewer than 350,000 clones, with more than 70% seen just once and 6.5% to 9.5% held by the top ten. Material: peripheral blood. Source of these receptors: a woman in her 50s who had recovered from COVID-19. Both conserved end residues are part of each CDR3. D genes are given only for firm matches. Expanded clones get a size class; other rows say once, few or many, or leave the size out.

v_gene,j_gene,d_gene,abundance,CDR3nt,CDR3aa
TRBV7-9,TRBJ2-7,-,-,TGTGCCAGCAGCTTCGGAGGGTTCACCTACGAGCAGTACTTC,CASSFGGFTYEQYF
TRBV27,TRBJ2-7,-,-,TGTGCCAGCAGTCCTAGACAGGATTACGAGCAGTACTTC,CASSPRQDYEQYF
TRBV5-4,TRBJ1-6,-,few,TGTGCCAGCAGCTTGATGGCGGGGGGGAGTTCACCCCTCCACTTT,CASSLMAGGSSPLHF
TRBV30,TRBJ1-1,TRBD1,-,TGTGCCTGGTATCCGGGACAGGGGGCTAGGGACACTGAAGCTTTCTTT,CAWYPGQGARDTEAFF
TRBV24-1,TRBJ2-3,TRBD1,many,TGTGCCACCAGTGATTCGGGACAGGGCGCAGATACGCAGTATTTT,CATSDSGQGADTQYF
TRBV28,TRBJ1-3,TRBD1,-,TGTGCCAGCAGCATAGGACAGGGGGTGAACACCATATATTTT,CASSIGQGVNTIYF
TRBV30,TRBJ2-1,TRBD2,few,TGTGCCTGGAGTTTTGGACTAGCGGGCTACAATGAGCAGTTCTTC,CAWSFGLAGYNEQFF
TRBV18,TRBJ2-7,TRBD2,-,TGTGCCAGCTCACATCCTAGCGGAATCTACGAGCAGTACTTC,CASSHPSGIYEQYF
TRBV6-4,TRBJ2-1,TRBD2,once,TGTGCCAGCAGTACCCAAGCGGGAGTGGTGAATGAGCAGTTCTTC,CASSTQAGVVNEQFF
TRBV27,TRBJ1-6,-,once,TGTGCCAGCAGTTTATCAGCGGAAAGCGCCTATAATTCACCCCTCCACTTT,CASSLSAESAYNSPLHF
TRBV7-8,TRBJ1-2,-,once,TGTGCCAGCAGCTTTTTCAGGGACTATGGCTACACCTTC,CASSFFRDYGYTF
TRBV30,TRBJ1-2,TRBD1,-,TGTGCCTGGAGTGTAAAAAGCGGGACAGGGGATCGTTATGGCTACACCTTC,CAWSVKSGTGDRYGYTF
TRBV5-1,TRBJ2-2,TRBD1,-,TGCGCCAGCAGCCCGGGACAGGGAAATCGCCGGGCCGGGGAGCTGTTTTTT,CASSPGQGNRRAGELFF
TRBV5-5,TRBJ1-2,-,-,TGTGCCAGCAGACCGACGGACGAGGAGGGTTATGGCTACACCTTC,CASRPTDEEGYGYTF
TRBV18,TRBJ2-1,TRBD2,-,TGTGCCAGCTCCGCAGCCCTACTAGCGGGATTAGGCAATGAGCAGTTCTTC,CASSAALLAGLGNEQFF
TRBV2,TRBJ2-1,TRBD2,-,TGTGCCAGCATGCCCCTAGCGGGAGGGCTCTACAATGAGCAGTTCTTC,CASMPLAGGLYNEQFF
TRBV27,TRBJ1-1,TRBD1,-,TGTGCCAGCAGTCTGAACCCGGGACAGGCAAACACTGAAGCTTTCTTT,CASSLNPGQANTEAFF
TRBV7-6,TRBJ2-2,-,-,TGTGCCAGCAGCCTAACGGGGAACACCGGGGAGCTGTTTTTT,CASSLTGNTGELFF
TRBV7-9,TRBJ1-2,TRBD1,-,TGTGCCAGCAGCTTAGCGGGGACAGCGGGCAACTATGGCTACACCTTC,CASSLAGTAGNYGYTF
TRBV28,TRBJ2-7,TRBD1,-,TGTGCCAGCAGTCGATCTGACAGGGCCGGCGAGCAGTACTTC,CASSRSDRAGEQYF
TRBV19,TRBJ2-1,TRBD1,-,TGTGCCAGTAGTGCACGGGACAGAGGTTTCACCAATGAGCAGTTCTTC,CASSARDRGFTNEQFF
TRBV19,TRBJ1-6,-,-,TGTGCCAGTAGTATTACGGAAGAGGGTTCACCCCTCCACTTT,CASSITEEGSPLHF
TRBV12-3/TRBV12-4,TRBJ2-7,-,-,TGTGCCAGCAGACCTTCAGGGGTCTACGAGCAGTACTTC,CASRPSGVYEQYF
TRBV6-6,TRBJ1-1,TRBD1,once,TGTGCCAGCAGTCTACAAGACAGGGTGAACACTGAAGCTTTCTTT,CASSLQDRVNTEAFF
TRBV4-3,TRBJ1-2,TRBD1,few,TGCGCCAGCAGCGAAGGGACAGGGGGAATATTCTATGGCTACACCTTC,CASSEGTGGIFYGYTF
TRBV30,TRBJ1-1,TRBD1,-,TGTGCCTGGAGTCCGGGACAGCTGAACACTGAAGCTTTCTTT,CAWSPGQLNTEAFF